This T cell receptor beta chain is drawn from a study of T cell responses to AZD1222 COVID-19 vaccine. On this clone itself: What it binds is not known.

Here immunoSEQ multiplex PCR was the method, and the copy in TCRdb shows in-frame clones only, minus some. The table lists approximately 110,000 clones, approximately 92% of them singletons. Study-level results: Repertoires in all cases were sampled only once the peak T cell response had passed.

V lost 3 bases, J lost 5 bases, and 19 bases lay in between. Germline V gene lookup returns CDR1 DFQATT and CDR2 SNEGSKA (reference sequence). This CDR3 region has 15 residues. The sequencing here drew on peripheral blood, taken on day 0 of AZD1222 vaccination. This chain uses TRBV20-1 with TRBJ2-5; no firm D call. The source of this sequence is an adult in good health. CDR3 coding DNA: TGCAGTGCTAGTTACCCGGGCCCCCCGCGGGAGACCCAGTACTTC. It yields the protein CSASYPGPPRETQYF.